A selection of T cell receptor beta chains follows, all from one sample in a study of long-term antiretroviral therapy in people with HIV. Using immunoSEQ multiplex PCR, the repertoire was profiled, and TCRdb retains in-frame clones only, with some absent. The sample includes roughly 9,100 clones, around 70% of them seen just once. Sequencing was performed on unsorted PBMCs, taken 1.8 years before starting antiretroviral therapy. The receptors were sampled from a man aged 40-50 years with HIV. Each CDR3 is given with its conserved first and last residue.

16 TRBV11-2 CASSPTGYRMNTEAFF
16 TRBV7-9 CASSFLFTTSVGEQFF
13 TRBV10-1 CASSQITTGELFF
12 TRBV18 CASSPVSYEQYF
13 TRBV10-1 CASSEGGTTEAFF
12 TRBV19 CASNERGDGYTF
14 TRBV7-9 CASSPRQGVDGYTF
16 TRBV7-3 CASSHAGGSSYNEQFF
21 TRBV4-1 CASSQDRAEDRGLATNEKLFF
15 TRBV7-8 CASSLRDRFTGELFF
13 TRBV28 CASSWSGGHEQYF
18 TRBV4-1 CASSRQAGAPSSGNTIYF
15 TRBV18 CASSPPGQGVEKLFF
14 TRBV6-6 CASSKAYSNQPQHF
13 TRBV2 CASSSTSGDTQYF
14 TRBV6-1 CATRGGLFLGELFF
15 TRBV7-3 CASNAGTGSYNEQFF
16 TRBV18 CASSPQSGRSNEKLFF
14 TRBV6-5 CASSYRQGLYGYTF
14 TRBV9 CASSAIRDSGELFF
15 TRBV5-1 CASSFGDRRTDTQYF
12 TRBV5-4 CASSSGVDGYTF
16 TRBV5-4 CASSPTSGGPQETQYF
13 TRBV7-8 CASGTGFGNEQYF